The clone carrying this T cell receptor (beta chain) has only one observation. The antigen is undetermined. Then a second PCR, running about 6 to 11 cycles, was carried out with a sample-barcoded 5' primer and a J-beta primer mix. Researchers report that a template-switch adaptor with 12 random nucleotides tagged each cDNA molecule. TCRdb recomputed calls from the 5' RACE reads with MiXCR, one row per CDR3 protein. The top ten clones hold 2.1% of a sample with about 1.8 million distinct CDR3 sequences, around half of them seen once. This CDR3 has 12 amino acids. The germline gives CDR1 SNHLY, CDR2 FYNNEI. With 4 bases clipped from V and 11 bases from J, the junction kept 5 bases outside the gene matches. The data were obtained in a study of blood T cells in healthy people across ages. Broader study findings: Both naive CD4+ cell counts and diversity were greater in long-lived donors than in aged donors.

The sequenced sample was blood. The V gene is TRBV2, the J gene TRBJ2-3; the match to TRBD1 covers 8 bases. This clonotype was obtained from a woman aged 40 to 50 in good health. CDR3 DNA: TGTGCCAGCAGTGGGGACAGGATCGTGCAGTATTTT. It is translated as CASSGDRIVQYF. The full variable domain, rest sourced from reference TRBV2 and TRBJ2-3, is EPEVTQTPSHQVTQMGQEVILRCVPISNHLYFYWYRQILGQKVEFLVSFYNNEISEKSEIFDDQFSVERPDGSNFTLKIRSTKLEDSAMYFCASSGDRIVQYFGPGTRLTVL.